This entry describes one TCR beta chain. The sample belongs to a study of control samples from healthy donors and cancer patients. Method: immunoSEQ multiplex PCR; TCRdb's copy keeps in-frame clones and lacks some. The table records 100,000 to 150,000 clones, roughly 87% of them present only once. Trimming left V 6 bases short and J 0 bases short, with 8 bases between. The length of the CDR3 is 13 residues. Germline lookup yields CDR1 SEHNR and CDR2 FQNEAQ (reference sequence). The rearrangement joins TRBV7-9 to TRBJ2-5; no firm D call. This receptor was taken from a man between 18 and 29 years old in good health. Sequenced input: blood. The CDR3 nucleotides read TGTGCCAGCAGTCGCAGGTACCAAGAGACCCAGTACTTC. Its protein is CASSRRYQETQYF.